The present T cell receptor (beta chain) was sequenced within a study of CD8 T cells in Susac syndrome. Study-level findings and limits: That the number of individuals in its TCR sequencing and HLA analysis was relatively small was acknowledged by the study.

This clonotype was counted only a few times. The target antigen is unknown. TEMRA cells were enriched by FACS, while CD8+ and CD4+ T cells were obtained through a negative isolation that was performed magnetically. When the RNA was reverse transcribed, random hexamers were used with an input of roughly 0.45 to 1 ug. Coverage of TCR beta CDR3 amplification by immunoSEQ multiplex PCR extended to 54 Vbeta and 13 Jbeta. A single record per CDR3 protein comes from TCRdb applying MiXCR to the immunoSEQ multiplex PCR reads. The data hold 150,000 or so distinct CDR3 sequences, with around 94% observed a single time. The sample comprised CD4+ T cells from PBMCs. The source is a human donor with multiple sclerosis.

CDR3 in amino acids: CAWSVTETQYF. The CDR3 nucleotides read TGTGCCTGGAGTGTAACGGAGACCCAGTACTTC. This rearrangement joins TRBV30 to TRBJ2-5; D is uncertain. The ends were cut back, 0 bases at V and 5 bases at J, with 4 bases in the middle. This CDR3 comprises 11 residues. Per germline, CDR1 GTSNPN and CDR2 SVGIG (reference sequence).